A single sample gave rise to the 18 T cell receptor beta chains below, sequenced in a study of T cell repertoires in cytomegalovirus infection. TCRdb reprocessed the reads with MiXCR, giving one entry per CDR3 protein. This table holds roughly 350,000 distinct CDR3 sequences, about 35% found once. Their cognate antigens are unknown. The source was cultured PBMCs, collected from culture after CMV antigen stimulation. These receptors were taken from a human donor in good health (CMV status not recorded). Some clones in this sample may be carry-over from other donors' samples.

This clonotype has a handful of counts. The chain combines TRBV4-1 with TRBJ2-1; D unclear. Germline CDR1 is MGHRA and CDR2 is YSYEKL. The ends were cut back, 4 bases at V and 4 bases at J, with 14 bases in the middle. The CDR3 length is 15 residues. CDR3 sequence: CASSPSGTQYNEQFF. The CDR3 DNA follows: TGCGCCAGCAGCCCATCAGGAACCCAATACAATGAGCAGTTCTTC.

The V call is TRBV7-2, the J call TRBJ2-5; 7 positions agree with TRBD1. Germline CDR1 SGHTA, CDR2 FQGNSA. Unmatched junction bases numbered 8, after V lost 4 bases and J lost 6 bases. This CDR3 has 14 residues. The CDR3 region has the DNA TGTGCCAGCAGCTACCGGGAACAGGGGAAGACCCAGTACTTC. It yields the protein CASSYREQGKTQYF.

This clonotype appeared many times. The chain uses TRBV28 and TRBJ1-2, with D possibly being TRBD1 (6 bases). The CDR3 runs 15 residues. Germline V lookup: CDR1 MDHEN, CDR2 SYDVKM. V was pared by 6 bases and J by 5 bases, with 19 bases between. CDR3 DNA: TGTGCCAGCAGCTTAATGAACAGGGTTTTGTATGGCTACACCTTC. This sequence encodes CASSLMNRVLYGYTF.

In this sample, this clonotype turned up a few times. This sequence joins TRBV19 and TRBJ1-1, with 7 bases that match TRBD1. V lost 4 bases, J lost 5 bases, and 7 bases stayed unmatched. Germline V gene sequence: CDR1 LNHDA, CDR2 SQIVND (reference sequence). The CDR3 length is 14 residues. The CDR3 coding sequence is TGTGCCAGTAGTAACCTGGGGGGACAGACTGAAGCTTTCTTT. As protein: CASSNLGGQTEAFF.

For the CDR3, the DNA is TGTGCCAGCAGACTTAAGGCGGTAACTGAAGCTTTCTTT. Its translation is CASRLKAVTEAFF. This chain links TRBV27 with TRBJ1-1; D is unclear. The germline CDR1 and CDR2 sequences are MNHEY and SMNVEV (reference sequence). With 6 bases removed from V and 5 bases from J, the gap between germline ends came to 13 bases. This CDR3 is built from 13 residues.

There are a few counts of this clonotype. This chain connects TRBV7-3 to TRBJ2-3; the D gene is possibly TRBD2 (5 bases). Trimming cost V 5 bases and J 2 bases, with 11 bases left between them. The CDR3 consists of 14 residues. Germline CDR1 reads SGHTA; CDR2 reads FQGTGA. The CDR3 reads CASSPGSYTDTQYF. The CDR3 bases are TGTGCCAGCAGCCCGGGAAGCTACACAGATACGCAGTATTTT.

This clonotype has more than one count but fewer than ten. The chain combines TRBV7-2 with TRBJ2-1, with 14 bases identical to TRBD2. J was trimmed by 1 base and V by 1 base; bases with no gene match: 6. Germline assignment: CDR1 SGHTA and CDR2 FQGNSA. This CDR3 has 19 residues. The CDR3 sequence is CASSLGLAGGRSSYNEQFF. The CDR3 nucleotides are TGTGCCAGCAGCTTAGGACTAGCGGGAGGGCGGAGTTCCTACAATGAGCAGTTCTTC.

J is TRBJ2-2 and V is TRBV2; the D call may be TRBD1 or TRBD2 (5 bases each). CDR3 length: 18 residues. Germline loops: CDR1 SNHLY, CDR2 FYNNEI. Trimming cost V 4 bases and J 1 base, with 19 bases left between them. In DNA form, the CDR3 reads TGTGCCAGCAGTGGGGACGCAATTGCTCGGCTGAACACCGGGGAGCTGTTTTTT. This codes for CASSGDAIARLNTGELFF.

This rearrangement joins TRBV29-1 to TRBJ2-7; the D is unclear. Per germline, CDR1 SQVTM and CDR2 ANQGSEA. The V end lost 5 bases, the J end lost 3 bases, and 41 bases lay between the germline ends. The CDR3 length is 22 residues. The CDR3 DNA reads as TGCAGCGTTCTCGCGTGTAGTTCTTTTAGAAAAAGCCACCCTACCCTCCACTACGAGCAGTACTTC. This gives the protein CSVLACSSFRKSHPTLHYEQYF.

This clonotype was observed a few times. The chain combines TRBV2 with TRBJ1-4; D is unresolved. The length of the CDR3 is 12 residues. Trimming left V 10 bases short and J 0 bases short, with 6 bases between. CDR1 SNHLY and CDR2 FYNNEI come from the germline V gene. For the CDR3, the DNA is TGTGCCACGCTTTCAACTAATGAAAAACTGTTTTTT. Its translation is CATLSTNEKLFF.

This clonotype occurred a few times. The CDR3 loop reads CASRASVSSSYEQYF. CDR3 DNA sequence: TGCGCCAGCAGGGCTAGCGTCTCAAGCTCCTACGAGCAGTACTTC. The V call is TRBV4-3, the J call TRBJ2-7; D is perhaps TRBD2 (6 bases). The CDR3 contains 15 residues. Germline V gene lookup returns CDR1 LGHNA and CDR2 YSLEER. Trimming took off 6 bases at V and 0 bases at J, with 15 bases between the two ends.

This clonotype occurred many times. CDR3 bases: TGTGCCAGCAGCCCCAGGGGGGGGGTGGCAGATACGCAGTATTTT. Translation: CASSPRGGVADTQYF. The chain couples TRBV7-2 to TRBJ2-3; D is tentatively TRBD1 or TRBD2 (7 bases each). CDR3 length: 15 amino acids. Deletions cut 5 bases from V and 4 bases from J, with 16 bases between. Germline assignment: CDR1 SGHTA and CDR2 FQGNSA. The full variable domain, completed using reference TRBV7-2 and TRBJ2-3, is GAGVSQSPSNKVTEKGKDVELRCDPISGHTALYWYRQSLGQGLEFLIYFQGNSAPDKSGLPSDRFSAERTGGSVSTLTIQRTQQEDSAVYLCASSPRGGVADTQYFGPGTRLTVL.

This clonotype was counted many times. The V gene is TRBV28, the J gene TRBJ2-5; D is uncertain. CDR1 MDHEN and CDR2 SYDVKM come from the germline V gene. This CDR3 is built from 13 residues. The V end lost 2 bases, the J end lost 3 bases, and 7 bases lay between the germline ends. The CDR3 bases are TGTGCCAGCAGTTTACCCCAGAAAGAGACCCAGTACTTC. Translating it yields CASSLPQKETQYF.

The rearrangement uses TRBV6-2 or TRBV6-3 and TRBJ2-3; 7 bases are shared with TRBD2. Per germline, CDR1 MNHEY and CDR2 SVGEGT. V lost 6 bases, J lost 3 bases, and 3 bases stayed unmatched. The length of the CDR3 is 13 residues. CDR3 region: CASRSGTTDTQYF. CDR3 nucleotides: TGTGCCAGCAGGAGCGGGACTACAGATACGCAGTATTTT.

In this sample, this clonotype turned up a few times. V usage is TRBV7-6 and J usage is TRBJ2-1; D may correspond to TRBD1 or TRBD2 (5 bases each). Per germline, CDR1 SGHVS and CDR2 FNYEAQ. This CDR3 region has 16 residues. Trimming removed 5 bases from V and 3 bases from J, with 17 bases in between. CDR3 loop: CASSPQGEWRYNEQFF. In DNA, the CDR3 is TGTGCCAGCAGCCCCCAGGGAGAATGGCGCTACAATGAGCAGTTCTTC. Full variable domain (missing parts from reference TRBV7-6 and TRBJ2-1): GAGVSQSPRYKVTKRGQDVALRCDPISGHVSLYWYRQALGQGPEFLTYFNYEAQQDKSGLPNDRFSAERPEGSISTLTIQRTEQRDSAMYRCASSPQGEWRYNEQFFGPGTRLTVL.

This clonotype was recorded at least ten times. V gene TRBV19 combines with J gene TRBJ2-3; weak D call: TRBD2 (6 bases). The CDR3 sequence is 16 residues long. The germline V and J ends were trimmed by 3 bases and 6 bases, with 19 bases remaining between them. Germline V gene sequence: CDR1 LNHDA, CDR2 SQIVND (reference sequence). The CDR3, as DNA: TGTGCCAGTAGTATTTTTGGCGGCGGGACCAAGGATACGCAGTATTTT. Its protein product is CASSIFGGGTKDTQYF.

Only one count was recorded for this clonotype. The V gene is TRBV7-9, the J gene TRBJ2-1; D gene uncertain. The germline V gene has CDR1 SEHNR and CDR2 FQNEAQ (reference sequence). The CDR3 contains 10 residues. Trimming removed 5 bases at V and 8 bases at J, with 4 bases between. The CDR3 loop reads CASSPYEQFF. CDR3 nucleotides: TGTGCCAGCAGCCCATATGAGCAGTTCTTC.

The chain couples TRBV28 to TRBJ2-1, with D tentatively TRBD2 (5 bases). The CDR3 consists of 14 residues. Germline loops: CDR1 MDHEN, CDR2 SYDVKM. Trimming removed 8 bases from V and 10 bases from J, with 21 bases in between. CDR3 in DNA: TGTGCCAGCCTTGAGGGTGAGAGAGTGGGAGAGCAGTTCTTC. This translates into CASLEGERVGEQFF.